Shown below are 7 T cell receptor beta chains from a single sample sequenced in a study of early T cells in non-severe SARS-CoV-2 infection. Via MiXCR, TCRdb re-called the 5' RACE reads, giving one row per CDR3 protein. The profile shows about 77,000 distinct CDR3 sequences, 5% of them singletons. The sequenced sample was whole blood, obtained at baseline. Receptors originate from an adult who was a healthcare worker with PCR-confirmed SARS-CoV-2 infection or an uninfected control (not recorded which).

This clonotype was detected many times. This sequence joins TRBV18 and TRBJ2-5; TRBD2 matches at 14 bases. The V gene's germline CDR1 is KGHSH and CDR2 LQKENI. CDR3 length equals 18 residues. With V trimmed by 5 bases and J by 4 bases, 12 bases remained unmatched. The CDR3 DNA follows: TGTGCCAGCTCAAAGATCGCCGGGACTAGCGGGAGTCGAGAGACCCAGTACTTC. Residues: CASSKIAGTSGSRETQYF.

In this sample, this clonotype turned up many times. The V gene is TRBV14, the J gene TRBJ2-1, with D perhaps TRBD2 (7 bases). V lost 4 bases and J lost 2, with 21 bases in between. The length of the CDR3 is 18 residues. Germline V gene data show CDR1 as SGHDN and CDR2 as FVKESK. The CDR3 here is CASSLHPWEGVTYNEQFF. CDR3 bases: TGTGCCAGCAGCCTCCACCCGTGGGAGGGGGTTACCTACAATGAGCAGTTCTTC.

This clonotype showed up just a few times. V is TRBV2 and J is TRBJ1-1; 8 nucleotides line up with TRBD1. Germline CDR1 is SNHLY and CDR2 is FYNNEI. This CDR3 has 14 residues. Unmatched junction bases numbered 7, after V lost 4 bases and J lost 6 bases. Written as DNA, the CDR3 is TGTGCCAGCAGTGCCCGGACAGGGAAGCCTGAAGCTTTCTTT. It translates to CASSARTGKPEAFF.

The chain recombines TRBV4-1 with TRBJ2-2, with TRBD1 matching over 7 bases. The CDR3 has 17 residues. CDR1 and CDR2 from the germline V gene are MGHRA and YSYEKL. J gave up 5 bases and V 4 bases, and 13 bases lay outside the gene matches. CDR3 sequence reads: CASSLDGRGLGTGELFF. In DNA form, the CDR3 reads TGCGCCAGCAGCCTCGACGGTAGGGGGCTTGGTACCGGGGAGCTGTTTTTT.

As to this clonotype: A read error may explain this, as a much larger clone is one base away. The chain links TRBV5-6 to TRBJ2-2; D possibly corresponds to TRBD2 (5 bases). Germline V lookup: CDR1 SGHDT, CDR2 YYEEEE. There are 12 residues in the CDR3. The CDR3 DNA sequence: TGTGCCAGCAGCGGGAACACCGGGGAGCCGTTTTTT. It encodes CASSGNTGEPFF. Full variable domain (rest looked up from reference TRBV5-6 and TRBJ2-2): DAGVTQSPTHLIKTRGQQVTLRCSPKSGHDTVSWYQQALGQGPQFIFQYYEEEERQRGNFPDRFSGHQFPNYSSELNVNALLLGDSALYLCASSGNTGEPFFGEGSRLTVL.

This clonotype was counted a few times. The chain recombines TRBV5-5 with TRBJ2-3; tentative D call: TRBD1 (5 bases). The CDR3 loop spans 14 amino acids. Germline V gene lookup returns CDR1 SGHKS and CDR2 YYEKEE (reference sequence). Between the trimmed V and J ends, which lost 3 bases and 4 bases, there was a span of 12 bases. In nucleotides, the CDR3 is TGTGCCAGCAGCTGGGGCAATGTTTCAGATACGCAGTATTTT. Its protein is CASSWGNVSDTQYF.

The gene calls are TRBV3-1 and TRBJ2-2; tentatively, D is TRBD1 (5 bases). Trimming removed 0 bases at V and 0 bases at J, with 14 bases between. The CDR3 has 18 residues. Germline V CDR1 and CDR2: LGHDT, YNNKEL (reference sequence). CDR3 in amino acids: CASSQDLRAGPNTGELFF. Written as DNA, the CDR3 is TGTGCCAGCAGCCAAGATCTTAGGGCAGGGCCGAACACCGGGGAGCTGTTTTTT.